These 5 T cell receptor beta chains were all obtained from the same sample, sequenced in a study of T cells in localized non-small cell lung cancer. Sequencing used immunoSEQ multiplex PCR; TCRdb keeps in-frame clones, though not all of them. The sample holds about 1,500 clones, approximately 21% seen once. The sequences come from normal lung tissue next to the tumor, collected before any cancer treatment. Source of these receptors: a woman aged 40-70 years with stage I lung adenocarcinoma.

The chain is built from TRBV30 and TRBJ1-6, with 7 positions matching TRBD1. Germline CDR1 and CDR2: GTSNPN and SVGIG (reference sequence). CDR3 length equals 15 residues. Unmatched junction bases numbered 16, after V lost 8 bases and J lost 9 bases. The CDR3 coding sequence is TGTGCCCGACAGGGAGAAGAAGGAAAGGGTTCACCCCTCCACTTT. It translates to CARQGEEGKGSPLHF.

V gene TRBV4-1 combines with J gene TRBJ2-7; D gene ambiguous. The CDR3 loop spans 14 amino acids. The V end lost 3 bases, the J end lost 3 bases, and 12 bases lay between the germline ends. Germline V gene data show CDR1 as MGHRA and CDR2 as YSYEKL. CDR3 in amino acids: CASSQLTGRYEQYF. CDR3 sequence (DNA): TGCGCCAGCAGCCAGCTAACGGGCCGCTACGAGCAGTACTTC.

The chain has TRBV30 and TRBJ2-5, with D tentatively TRBD1 (6 bases). This CDR3 is 14 amino acids long. Germline lookup yields CDR1 GTSNPN and CDR2 SVGIG (reference sequence). The V end lost 0 bases, the J end lost 4 bases, and 12 bases lay between the germline ends. In nucleotides, the CDR3 is TGTGCCTGGAGTGTACGACAGGTAGGAGAGACCCAGTACTTC. It specifies CAWSVRQVGETQYF.

A few counts support this clone. This chain joins TRBV30 and TRBJ1-3; D is unresolved. V gave up 3 bases and J gave up 0 bases, with 15 bases separating them. From germline, CDR1 is GTSNPN and CDR2 SVGIG (reference sequence). This CDR3 is built from 16 residues. This chain's CDR3 is CAWSPAAPVSGNTIYF. The CDR3 nucleotides read TGTGCCTGGAGCCCGGCTGCTCCAGTCTCTGGAAACACCATATATTTT.

The chain employs TRBV18 and TRBJ1-2, with no clear D. The CDR3 is 13 residues long. The V gene's germline CDR1 is KGHSH and CDR2 LQKENI. V dropped 3 bases and J dropped 7 bases, with 12 bases sitting between them. CDR3 nucleotides: TGTGCCAGCTCACCCGGGAGGCAGAGTGGCTACACCTTC. Protein: CASSPGRQSGYTF.